This entry features one TCR beta chain sequence. The PCR had 60 Vbeta and 13 Jbeta primers. The repertoire was sequenced with immunoSEQ multiplex PCR; TCRdb's copy has only in-frame clones and lacks some. The data hold some 150,000 clones, with about four fifths observed a single time. The source of the sample is a study of cytomegalovirus exposure and HLA in healthy donors. The CDR3 totals 14 residues. Germline V gene lookup returns CDR1 MNHEY and CDR2 SVGAGI. Trimming at V came to 3 bases and at J to 4 bases, leaving 5 bases not matched to a gene. This sequence originates from a man aged 50 or older in good health and CMV-seropositive. J is TRBJ2-7 and V is TRBV6-5, with 8 bases lining up with TRBD2. Sequencing used PBMCs. The CDR3 protein is CASSYGSGAYEQYF. CDR3 bases: TGTGCCAGCAGTTATGGTAGCGGGGCTTACGAGCAGTACTTC.